The 16 T cell receptor beta chains presented below share a single source sample, sequenced in a study of blood T cell repertoires in COVID-19. TCRdb keeps only in-frame clones here, not all; method: immunoSEQ multiplex PCR. The sample consists of 150,000 to 250,000 clones, roughly 77% of them appearing once. Sequenced material: peripheral blood. Every receptor here comes from a woman aged 40 to 50 with COVID-19, enrolled during active disease.

This clone was detected a few times. The V gene is TRBV7-6, the J gene TRBJ2-1; 11 nucleotides align to TRBD2. J gave up 3 bases and V 7 bases, and 5 bases lay outside the gene matches. CDR3 length equals 15 residues. Germline V lookup: CDR1 SGHVS, CDR2 FNYEAQ. The CDR3 coding sequence is TGTGCCAGCAATCCCGGGACTAGCGGCTACAATGAGCAGTTCTTC. Its translation is CASNPGTSGYNEQFF.

This chain joins TRBV19 and TRBJ1-2; no firm D call. There are 12 residues in the CDR3. CDR1 and CDR2 (germline): LNHDA, SQIVND (reference sequence). The CDR3: CATAGSPYGYTF. CDR3 DNA: TGTGCAACGGCGGGGTCCCCTTATGGCTACACCTTC. The entire variable domain, with the rest obtained from reference TRBV19 and TRBJ1-2, is as follows: DGGITQSPKYLFRKEGQNVTLSCEQNLNHDAMYWYRQDPGQGLRLIYYSQIVNDFQKGDIAEGYSVSREKKESFPLTVTSAQKNPTAFYLCATAGSPYGYTFGSGTRLTVV.

In its sample, this clone was seen once. Additional DNA sequences in this sample encode the identical CDR3. In DNA, the CDR3 is TGTGCCAGCAGCTTGGGGCAGAGCACAGATACGCAGTATTTT. This codes for CASSLGQSTDTQYF. The chain carries TRBV5-4 and TRBJ2-3, with D unresolved. V lost 0 bases and J 0 bases, leaving 5 bases between the germline ends. The CDR3 spans 14 residues. Germline lookup yields CDR1 SGHNT and CDR2 YYREEE (reference sequence).

This sequence joins TRBV5-1 and TRBJ2-1; D is perhaps TRBD1 (5 bases). V shed 3 bases and J shed 5 bases, with 9 bases lying between them. Germline values: CDR1 SGHRS, CDR2 YFSETQ. The CDR3 has 13 residues. The CDR3 sequence is CASSWPGNNEQFF. Here the CDR3 DNA reads TGCGCCAGCAGCTGGCCAGGGAACAATGAGCAGTTCTTC.

The chain joins TRBV30 to TRBJ1-4, with TRBD1 matching over 8 bases. This CDR3 is built from 15 residues. Germline CDR1 is GTSNPN and CDR2 is SVGIG (reference sequence). V dropped 1 base and J dropped 8; count of bases not matched to a gene: 9. The CDR3 sequence is CAWSGAGGASEKLFF. The CDR3 DNA sequence: TGTGCCTGGAGTGGGGCAGGGGGCGCGTCGGAAAAACTGTTTTTT.

This clone was seen a single time. A junction boundary mismatches the germline segment, possibly from a read error. The gene calls are TRBV6-2 or TRBV6-3 and TRBJ1-6; 9 bases align to TRBD1. This CDR3 is built from 16 residues. Per the germline V gene, CDR1 is MNHEY and CDR2 is SVGEGT. CDR3 residues: CASSRDRVFPRSPLHF. The CDR3 DNA reads as TGTGCCAGCAGCCGGGACAGGGTCTTCCCTCGCTCACCCCTTCACTTT.

This chain uses TRBV7-7 with TRBJ2-5; perhaps TRBD2 as D (6 bases). V lost 5 bases, J lost 5 bases, and 12 bases lay in between. CDR1 and CDR2 from the germline V gene are SSHAT and FNYEAQ (reference sequence). The CDR3 has 13 amino acids. The CDR3 sequence is CASSPGLGETQYF. The DNA for the CDR3 is TGTGCCAGCAGCCCGGGACTTGGGGAGACCCAGTACTTC.

The chain links TRBV30 to TRBJ2-7, with D possibly TRBD1 on 5 matching bases. This CDR3 has 14 amino acids. Germline CDR1 and CDR2: GTSNPN and SVGIG (reference sequence). CDR3 nucleotides: TGTGCGGTATCTAGGACATTAATTGCGTACGAGCAGTACTTC. Translated, it gives CAVSRTLIAYEQYF.

The chain employs TRBV5-4 and TRBJ1-1, with 9 bases identical to TRBD1. Trimming cost V 3 bases and J 4 bases; bases outside gene matches: 7. CDR1 SGHNT and CDR2 YYREEE come from the germline V gene (reference sequence). The CDR3 is made up of 15 amino acids. CDR3: CASSSGDRVGTEAFF. The DNA of the CDR3 is TGTGCCAGCAGCTCCGGGGACAGGGTAGGCACTGAAGCTTTCTTT.

V and J are TRBV2 and TRBJ1-4, with D perhaps matching TRBD1 (6 bases). V lost 6 bases to trimming and J lost 4 bases, with 12 bases between them. The CDR3 is 14 amino acids. Germline V gene lookup returns CDR1 SNHLY and CDR2 FYNNEI. In DNA, the CDR3 is TGTGCCAGCAGCCTCGGACAGCTTAATGAAAAACTGTTTTTT. Protein product: CASSLGQLNEKLFF.

The V gene is TRBV5-1, the J gene TRBJ2-5, with a tentative D call TRBD2 (6 bases). This CDR3 has 14 amino acids. Trimming shortened V by 4 bases and J by 0 bases, and 10 bases separated the two germline ends. Germline V gene data show CDR1 as SGHRS and CDR2 as YFSETQ. CDR3 protein: CASSHGGYQETQYF. In nucleotides, the CDR3 is TGCGCCAGCAGCCATGGGGGGTACCAAGAGACCCAGTACTTC.

This clone occurred once. The rearrangement links TRBV5-1 to TRBJ1-6, with TRBD1 as a possible D gene (6 bases). The CDR3 is made up of 15 amino acids. Trimming removed 0 bases at V and 8 bases at J, with 12 bases between. Germline CDR1 reads SGHRS; CDR2 reads YFSETQ. The DNA of the CDR3 is TGCGCCAGCAGCTTGGCCGGGGGGCTGGATTCACCCCTCCACTTT. It is translated as CASSLAGGLDSPLHF.

The chain is built from TRBV11-2 and TRBJ1-1; D unresolved. The CDR3 extends over 15 amino acids. Germline V gene sequence: CDR1 SGHAT, CDR2 FQNNGV. V was trimmed by 1 base and J by 0 bases, leaving 9 bases between them. CDR3 in amino acids: CASSLVGSMNTEAFF. CDR3 bases: TGTGCCAGCAGCTTAGTGGGCTCCATGAACACTGAAGCTTTCTTT.

Only one count was recorded for this clone. The J gene is TRBJ1-1, the V gene TRBV3-1 (or the pseudogene TRBV3-2), with D unclear. Between the trimmed V and J ends, which lost 1 base and 11 bases, there was a span of 14 bases. Germline V gives CDR1 LGHDT, CDR2 YNNKEL (reference sequence). This CDR3 region has 13 residues. Here the CDR3 reads CASSQGYSLEAFF. Written as DNA, the CDR3 is TGTGCCAGCAGCCAAGGTTACAGTCTTGAGGCTTTCTTT.

The V call is TRBV6-1, the J call TRBJ1-5, with 8 bases fitting TRBD1. This CDR3 comprises 17 residues. The V gene end was trimmed by 6 bases and the J gene end by 0 bases; junction bases not matched to a gene: 10. Germline loops: CDR1 MNHNS, CDR2 SASEGT. The CDR3 loop reads CASSESTGAVSNQPQHF. CDR3 coding DNA: TGTGCCAGCAGCGAATCGACAGGGGCCGTTAGCAATCAGCCCCAGCATTTT.

The genes are TRBV19 and TRBJ2-5, with a possible D match to TRBD2 (6 bases). The germline V gene encodes CDR1 LNHDA and CDR2 SQIVND (reference sequence). V was clipped by 5 bases and J by 3 bases, with 7 bases between them. The CDR3 covers 12 residues. CDR3 residues: CASSVAEETQYF. The CDR3 nucleotides read TGTGCCAGTAGTGTAGCGGAAGAGACCCAGTACTTC.